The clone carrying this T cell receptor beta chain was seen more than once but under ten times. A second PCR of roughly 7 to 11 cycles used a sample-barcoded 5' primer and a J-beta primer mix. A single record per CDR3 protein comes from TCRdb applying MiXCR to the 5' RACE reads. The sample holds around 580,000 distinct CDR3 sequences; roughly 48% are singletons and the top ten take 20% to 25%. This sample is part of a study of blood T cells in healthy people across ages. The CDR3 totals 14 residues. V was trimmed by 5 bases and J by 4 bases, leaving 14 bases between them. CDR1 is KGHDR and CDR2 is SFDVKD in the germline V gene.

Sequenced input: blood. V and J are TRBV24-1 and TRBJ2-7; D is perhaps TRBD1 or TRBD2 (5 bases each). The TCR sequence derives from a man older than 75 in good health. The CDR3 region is CATSGGEGRYEQYF. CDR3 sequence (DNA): TGTGCCACCAGTGGAGGGGAAGGAAGATACGAGCAGTACTTC.